The next 12 T cell receptor beta chains were all read from a single sample in a study of blood T cell repertoires in COVID-19. Here immunoSEQ multiplex PCR was the method, and the copy in TCRdb shows in-frame clones only, minus some. This sample carries about 220,000 clones, roughly nine tenths of them seen once, and the ten largest clones take approximately 2.7%. The sample taken for sequencing was PBMCs or T cells enriched from blood (not recorded which). These receptors all come from a woman aged 25-40 years who had recovered from COVID-19.

The chain links TRBV6-2 or TRBV6-3 to TRBJ1-5, with D possibly matching TRBD1 (6 bases). This CDR3 comprises 16 residues. Trimming took 5 bases from V and 5 from J, leaving 19 bases between them. Germline V lookup: CDR1 MNHEY, CDR2 SVGEGT. The CDR3 nucleotides read TGTGCCAGCAGTCCCCCGTCGGATGGGGGCCATCAGCCCCAGCATTTT. This sequence encodes CASSPPSDGGHQPQHF.

The chain couples TRBV5-6 to TRBJ1-2; D call uncertain. The CDR3 is made up of 14 amino acids. The germline V gene has CDR1 SGHDT and CDR2 YYEEEE. The V gene lost 0 bases and the J gene lost 5 bases, with 11 bases spanning the gap. CDR3 DNA: TGTGCCAGCAGCTTGGGGGCAAGAGGGTATGGCTACACCTTC. Translation gives CASSLGARGYGYTF.

This clone was recorded once. The J gene is TRBJ2-2, the V gene TRBV29-1; 10 bases fit TRBD2. Germline V gene sequence: CDR1 SQVTM, CDR2 ANQGSEA. This CDR3 comprises 14 residues. V lost 5 bases, J lost 5 bases, and 5 bases stayed unmatched. The CDR3 DNA reads as TGCAGCGTTCGAGCGGGGGGGCGAACCGGGGAGCTGTTTTTT. The encoded protein is CSVRAGGRTGELFF.

V and J are TRBV27 and TRBJ2-1, with D possibly matching TRBD2 (7 bases). Trimming removed 3 bases at V and 4 bases at J, with 16 bases between. Germline V lookup: CDR1 MNHEY, CDR2 SMNVEV (reference sequence). The CDR3 has 16 amino acids. CDR3 region: CASSFVGGQGYNEQFF. The CDR3 nucleotides read TGTGCCAGCAGTTTTGTCGGGGGGCAGGGTTACAATGAGCAGTTCTTC.

The V and J genes are TRBV28 and TRBJ1-4, with 7 bases fitting TRBD1. J gave up 4 bases and V 1 base, and 6 bases lay outside the gene matches. The CDR3 is 16 amino acids. Germline V CDR1 and CDR2: MDHEN, SYDVKM. Here the CDR3 reads CASSLYRGQNNEKLFF. The CDR3, as DNA: TGTGCCAGCAGTTTATACAGGGGACAGAATAATGAAAAACTGTTTTTT.

The V call is TRBV5-1, the J call TRBJ1-6, with a tentative D call TRBD1 (6 bases). V lost 4 bases and J 6 bases, leaving 23 bases between the germline ends. The CDR3 totals 18 residues. Looked up from germline, CDR1 is SGHRS and CDR2 is YFSETQ. The CDR3 nucleotides are TGCGCCAGCAGCGAGGAAGGGTTTGGTACAGGGAGTAATTCACCCCTCCACTTT. Its protein is CASSEEGFGTGSNSPLHF.

V and J are TRBV6-2 or TRBV6-3 and TRBJ2-1; D might be TRBD1 (6 bases). The CDR3 runs 15 residues. Germline assignment: CDR1 MNHEY and CDR2 SVGEGT. The V and J ends lost 4 bases and 7 bases respectively, with 17 bases between them. The CDR3 nucleotides read TGTGCCAGCAGTTTCCGAAAGACAGGTTGGAATGAGCAGTTCTTC. As protein: CASSFRKTGWNEQFF.

This chain uses TRBV5-1 with TRBJ1-1; TRBD1 might be the D (5 bases). In germline, CDR1 is SGHRS, CDR2 YFSETQ. Trimming cost V 5 bases and J 3 bases, with 20 bases left between them. The CDR3 spans 16 residues. The CDR3 coding sequence is TGCGCCAGCAGTGACCAGGGCGGGAATTCGGACACTGAAGCTTTCTTT. Its translation is CASSDQGGNSDTEAFF.

The rearrangement uses TRBV2 and TRBJ2-1, with a possible D match to TRBD1 (6 bases). Germline CDR1 reads SNHLY; CDR2 reads FYNNEI. Trimming took 8 bases from V and 2 from J, leaving 22 bases between them. The CDR3 has 17 residues. The CDR3 region is CASGSLLGATAYNEQFF. The CDR3 DNA reads as TGTGCCAGCGGGTCGCTCTTGGGGGCCACGGCCTACAATGAGCAGTTCTTC.

This clone has just a few counts. The chain is built from TRBV29-1 and TRBJ2-5; perhaps TRBD2 as D (6 bases). The V end lost 8 bases, the J end lost 5 bases, and 15 bases lay between the germline ends. The CDR3 runs 12 residues. CDR1 is SQVTM and CDR2 is ANQGSEA in the germline V gene. CDR3 DNA: TGCAGCTCGACGGGGGACGCGGAGACCCAGTACTTC. Translated: CSSTGDAETQYF.

The J gene is TRBJ1-4, the V gene TRBV11-2, with D possibly TRBD1 on 5 matching bases. The CDR3 spans 14 residues. Trimming took off 3 bases at V and 7 bases at J, with 12 bases between the two ends. The germline gives CDR1 SGHAT, CDR2 FQNNGV. CDR3 region: CASSFGRVGEKLFF. Written as DNA, the CDR3 is TGTGCCAGCAGCTTCGGCAGGGTGGGTGAAAAACTGTTTTTT.

The chain links TRBV18 to TRBJ2-7, with 7 positions matching TRBD1. V shed 4 bases, J shed 3 bases, and the junction held 0 bases outside the gene matches. The CDR3 sequence is 12 residues long. The germline gives CDR1 KGHSH, CDR2 LQKENI. The CDR3 bases are TGTGCCAGCTCACGGGACAGCTACGAGCAGTACTTC. Translated, it gives CASSRDSYEQYF.